This T cell receptor beta chain came from a study of T-cell reconstitution after alpha-beta-depleted transplantation in children. General study points: After transplant, high TCRbeta diversity at day 60 in some patients arose from surviving recipient T cells and thymic progenitors. Most T-cell counts and diversity one year after the transplant came from T cells that were newly produced. Roughly two months post-transplant, alpha-beta T cells reportedly originated from several hundred graft clones that had expanded.

The germline V gene encodes CDR1 SGHKS and CDR2 YYEKEE (reference sequence). With 4 bases removed from V and 0 bases from J, the gap between germline ends came to 20 bases. The CDR3 is 18 amino acids. Preparation of the TCRbeta library used unique molecular identifiers. TCRdb processed the PCR reads anew with MiXCR; each CDR3 protein has one entry. The sample gives fewer than 150,000 distinct CDR3 sequences, roughly 23% of which show up once; over 9.5% is in the top ten. With regard to this clonotype: Antigen specificity is unknown.

Source: PBMCs, mostly from graft donor cells, taken 180 days after TCRalphabeta/CD19-depleted stem cell transplant. The chain couples TRBV5-5 to TRBJ1-5, with a possible D match to TRBD1 (6 bases). The TCR originated in a male patient between 2 and 10 years old who had a stem cell transplant for chronic granulomatous disease, so the T cells may come from the graft donor. The chain's CDR3 is CASSAVLGQKVSNQPQHF. DNA for the CDR3: TGTGCCAGCAGCGCAGTCCTCGGACAGAAGGTTAGCAATCAGCCCCAGCATTTT.